The 22 T cell receptor beta chains given below trace back to one sample, sequenced in a study of spatial heterogeneity in lung cancer. Study-wide results and caveats: Tumoral mutation counts were tracked by counts of expanded intratumoral alpha and beta TCRs.

Sample time point: sample taken at primary tumor resection. One entry per CDR3 protein results from TCRdb running MiXCR on the 5' RACE reads. The profile shows roughly 3,900 distinct CDR3 sequences, roughly 5.6% of them singletons. These TCRs are of unknown antigen specificity. Here the sequenced sample was lung tumor tissue, taken at surgery. All receptors come from a female donor with early-stage non-small cell lung cancer.

This clonotype is labeled as medium-sized (0.01 to 0.1%). The chain carries TRBV7-2 and TRBJ2-2; 7 nucleotides agree with TRBD1. The germline gives CDR1 SGHTA, CDR2 FQGNSA. This CDR3 is 16 amino acids long. Trimming removed 0 bases from V and 7 bases from J; junction bases left unmatched: 8. Here the CDR3 DNA reads TGTGCCAGCAGCTTAGCCGCCGTCAGGGGGTTCGGGGAGCTGTTTTTT. As protein: CASSLAAVRGFGELFF.

This clonotype was counted at least ten times. The chain has TRBV12-3 or TRBV12-4 and TRBJ1-1, with TRBD1 matching 10 bases. The CDR3 totals 12 residues. V dropped 5 bases and J dropped 8; count of bases not matched to a gene: 2. For the CDR3, the DNA is TGTGCCAGCAGTCGGACAGGGGGGGAAGCTTTCTTT. This codes for CASSRTGGEAFF.

This clonotype rates as medium-sized. This chain uses TRBV11-2 with TRBJ2-3; 8 bases are shared with TRBD2. Germline CDR1 SGHAT, CDR2 FQNNGV. After removal of 4 bases from V and 4 bases from J, the junction contained 10 bases not matched to a gene. The CDR3 contains 16 residues. Here the CDR3 reads CASSSISSGHPDTQYF. The CDR3, as DNA: TGTGCCAGCAGCTCCATTTCTAGCGGGCACCCAGATACGCAGTATTTT.

By its share, this clonotype is medium-sized. The V call is TRBV12-3 or TRBV12-4, the J call TRBJ2-1; TRBD2 aligns across 13 bases. V shed 0 bases and J 7 bases; nucleotides not matched to a gene: 3. This CDR3 has 16 residues. CDR3 protein: CASSLAGTSGKNEQFF. CDR3 bases: TGTGCCAGCAGTTTAGCCGGGACTAGCGGGAAGAATGAGCAGTTCTTC.

The chain carries TRBV4-1 and TRBJ1-4; D uncertain. Germline V CDR1 and CDR2: MGHRA, YSYEKL. The CDR3 length is 16 residues. Trimming took off 0 bases at V and 1 base at J, with 9 bases between the two ends. The DNA of the CDR3 is TGCGCCAGCAGCCAAGATATGAGGGTAACTAATGAAAAACTGTTTTTT. It encodes CASSQDMRVTNEKLFF.

This clonotype is termed medium-sized. This sequence joins TRBV5-6 and TRBJ2-3, with D possibly being TRBD2 (5 bases). The V end was cut by 6 bases, the J end by 0 bases, with 11 bases between. The germline V gene encodes CDR1 SGHDT and CDR2 YYEEEE. This CDR3 region has 14 residues. The DNA of the CDR3 is TGTGCCAGCACGAGACTACAAAGCACAGATACGCAGTATTTT. Translating it yields CASTRLQSTDTQYF.

This clonotype is medium-sized (0.01 to 0.1%) within its sample. The chain links TRBV7-9 to TRBJ2-7; D gene unclear. Germline V lookup: CDR1 SEHNR, CDR2 FQNEAQ (reference sequence). This CDR3 region has 17 residues. V lost 0 bases and J lost 5, with 20 bases in between. The CDR3 nucleotides are TGTGCCAGCAGCTTAGCGTCCCTGGGCCAGTCTACCGACGAGCAGTACTTC. Its translation: CASSLASLGQSTDEQYF.

Comments on this clonotype: A much larger clone sits a single nucleotide away, making a read error possible. The CDR3 protein is CAGSPGAGETQYF. In nucleotides, the CDR3 is TGCGCCGGCAGCCCAGGGGCGGGGGAGACCCAGTACTTC. The chain combines TRBV5-1 with TRBJ2-5, with D possibly being TRBD1 or TRBD2 (6 bases each). This CDR3 spans 13 amino acids. Germline V gene sequence: CDR1 SGHRS, CDR2 YFSETQ. The entire variable domain, with the rest obtained from reference TRBV5-1 and TRBJ2-5, is as follows: KAGVTQTPRYLIKTRGQQVTLSCSPISGHRSVSWYQQTPGQGLQFLFEYFSETQRNKGNFPGRFSGRQFSNSRSEMNVSTLELGDSALYLCAGSPGAGETQYFGPGTRLLVL.

By sample fraction, this clonotype is medium-sized. V usage is TRBV20-1 and J usage is TRBJ2-7; 10 nucleotides match TRBD1. Germline trimming cut 5 bases from V and 5 bases from J; bases unmatched to any gene: 9. Germline CDR1 is DFQATT and CDR2 is SNEGSKA (reference sequence). The CDR3 is 14 residues long. CDR3 nucleotide sequence: TGCAGTGCTGTTGGGGGACAGGGGTTGAACGAGCAGTACTTC. It encodes CSAVGGQGLNEQYF.

Sample share makes this clonotype medium-sized (0.01 to 0.1%). DNA for the CDR3: TGTGCCAGCAGCTTGACAGGCTTGAACACTGAAGCTTTCTTT. Amino acids: CASSLTGLNTEAFF. This chain joins TRBV5-8 and TRBJ1-1; a possible D gene is TRBD1 (5 bases). Trimming removed 1 base at V and 0 bases at J, with 7 bases between. CDR3 length: 14 amino acids. Germline CDR1 SGHTS, CDR2 YDEGEE.

This chain joins TRBV12-3 or TRBV12-4 and TRBJ1-2; possibly TRBD1 for D (6 bases). V was cut by 6 bases and J by 5 bases, with 13 bases left in between. CDR3 length equals 13 residues. The CDR3 DNA is TGTGCCAGCAGCCCGGGGGGCCATTATGGCTACACCTTC. Translation gives CASSPGGHYGYTF.

This clonotype was detected only a few times. V and J are TRBV20-1 and TRBJ2-7; TRBD2 matches at 11 bases. The ends lost 5 bases at V and 3 bases at J; junction bases unmatched: 6. Germline CDR1 DFQATT, CDR2 SNEGSKA (reference sequence). The CDR3 runs 14 residues. CDR3 sequence reads: CSALASGRLYEQYF. The CDR3 nucleotides read TGCAGTGCTCTCGCTAGCGGGAGGCTCTACGAGCAGTACTTC.

By its share, this clonotype is medium-sized. CDR3 sequence reads: CASSLAGTGGGKLFF. CDR3 bases: TGTGCCAGCAGCTTAGCTGGAACAGGGGGCGGAAAACTGTTTTTT. The rearrangement links TRBV11-1 to TRBJ1-4; 9 bases align to TRBD1. Germline V CDR1 and CDR2: SGHAT, FQDESV (reference sequence). J gave up 10 bases and V 0 bases, and 6 bases lay outside the gene matches. The CDR3 is 15 amino acids.

This clonotype is medium-sized (0.01 to 0.1%) in the sample. The genes are TRBV5-6 and TRBJ2-3; D might be TRBD1 or TRBD2, each matching 6 bases. The CDR3 sequence is 16 residues long. The germline V gene has CDR1 SGHDT and CDR2 YYEEEE. V lost 1 base and J lost 3, with 15 bases in between. The CDR3 DNA reads TGTGCCAGCAGCTTGCGAGGGGGGCAAGGGACAGATACGCAGTATTTT. Translation: CASSLRGGQGTDTQYF. Based on the CDR3 plus reference TRBV5-6 and TRBJ2-3, the full variable domain is DAGVTQSPTHLIKTRGQQVTLRCSPKSGHDTVSWYQQALGQGPQFIFQYYEEEERQRGNFPDRFSGHQFPNYSSELNVNALLLGDSALYLCASSLRGGQGTDTQYFGPGTRLTVL.

This clonotype is classed as medium-sized. The chain couples TRBV3-2 to TRBJ2-5; whether TRBD2, the table's D call, matches the DNA was not checked. TRBV3-2 has pseudogene status. The CDR3 covers 17 residues. CDR3 bases: TGTGCCAGCAGCCAGGACCCGGGACTAGCGGGAGGAGAGACCCAGTACTTC. Translated, it gives CASSQDPGLAGGETQYF.

For this clonotype: A read error may explain this, as a much larger clone is one base away. The chain employs TRBV3-1 and TRBJ1-1; D is unclear. The V gene lost 4 bases and the J gene lost 6 bases, with 18 bases spanning the gap. This CDR3 contains 15 residues. CDR1 is LGHDT and CDR2 is YNNKEL in the germline V gene (reference sequence). The CDR3 here is CASSRDHSVVPEAFF. The CDR3 coding sequence is TGTGCCAGCAGCCGAGATCACTCAGTCGTCCCTGAAGCTTTCTTT.

This clonotype rates as medium-sized. The chain links TRBV10-1 to TRBJ1-1; unclear D gene. The germline gives CDR1 WNHNN, CDR2 SYGVQD (reference sequence). The CDR3 contains 12 residues. The V and J ends lost 6 bases and 6 bases respectively, with 11 bases between them. The CDR3 DNA reads TGCGCCAGCAGCGACGTGGGCCCTGAAGCTTTCTTT. Protein sequence: CASSDVGPEAFF.

Within the sample, this clonotype is medium-sized (0.01 to 0.1%). The chain employs TRBV19 and TRBJ1-4; no clear D. CDR3 length: 16 residues. Germline values: CDR1 LNHDA, CDR2 SQIVND (reference sequence). The ends were cut back, 2 bases at V and 1 base at J, with 11 bases in the middle. CDR3: CASSIWQRRTNEKLFF. The CDR3 nucleotides read TGTGCCAGTAGTATATGGCAGCGCCGAACTAATGAAAAACTGTTTTTT.

This clonotype is labeled medium-sized. The chain is built from TRBV4-1 and TRBJ2-7; the D is unclear. V was shortened by 0 bases and J by 2 bases, with 11 bases between the two germline ends. The CDR3 covers 15 residues. Germline V gives CDR1 MGHRA, CDR2 YSYEKL. CDR3 coding DNA: TGCGCCAGCAGCCAAGAAGCGCGGACCGCCTACGAGCAGTACTTC. It is translated as CASSQEARTAYEQYF.

In its sample, this clonotype ranks as medium-sized. The genes are TRBV18 and TRBJ1-2; D not certain. Trimming stripped 2 bases from V and 7 bases from J, with 11 bases between. The V gene's germline CDR1 is KGHSH and CDR2 LQKENI. This CDR3 contains 13 residues. CDR3 residues: CASSPGRALGYTF. The CDR3 DNA is TGTGCCAGCTCACCAGGGCGGGCGCTTGGCTACACCTTC.

Ten or more counts support this clonotype. The chain couples TRBV5-1 to TRBJ1-3; tentatively, D is TRBD1 (6 bases). The V and J ends lost 0 bases and 2 bases respectively, with 6 bases between them. The CDR3 consists of 14 residues. Germline V gene data show CDR1 as SGHRS and CDR2 as YFSETQ. CDR3 region: CASSLDRAGNTIYF. The DNA for the CDR3 is TGCGCCAGCAGCTTGGACAGGGCTGGAAACACCATATATTTT.

By sample share, this clonotype is medium-sized. The chain carries TRBV10-3 and TRBJ1-5; D gene unclear. This CDR3 is 14 amino acids long. Germline V lookup: CDR1 ENHRY, CDR2 SYGVKD. Trimming stripped 6 bases from V and 3 bases from J, with 12 bases between. As DNA, the CDR3 is TGTGCCATCAGCTCAGGAGCTTTCAATCAGCCCCAGCATTTT. Translation: CAISSGAFNQPQHF.